The subject of this entry is one T cell receptor beta chain. These data originate in a study of blood T cell repertoires in COVID-19. Overall study: Samples taken during acute and convalescent COVID-19 were collected in the United States, Italy and Spain. T cells, B-cell-depleted T cells, or PBMCs supplied cDNA or gDNA.

Per the study methods: Amplification of reference gene primers was used by the study to estimate nucleated cell counts. Libraries were prepared by immunoSEQ multiplex PCR; TCRdb keeps only in-frame clonotypes and omits some of them. V and J calls plus clone size are reproduced from that table; the DNA served to infer D and trimming. The data contain about 160,000 clones, more than 75% of them seen just once; the ten biggest clones take up roughly 2.3%. This sequence originates from a man between 18 and 35 years old with acute or convalescent COVID-19. The sequenced sample was peripheral blood.

CDR3 region: CASSRTGMNTEAFF. In DNA, the CDR3 is TGTGCCAGCAGTAGGACAGGGATGAACACTGAAGCTTTCTTT. This chain uses TRBV6-2 or TRBV6-3 with TRBJ1-1; 8 nucleotides agree with TRBD1. Germline V lookup: CDR1 MNHEY, CDR2 SVGEGT. V was pared by 5 bases and J by 0 bases, with 2 bases of the junction left unmatched. The CDR3 extends over 14 amino acids.